This T cell receptor (beta chain) was profiled in a study of cytomegalovirus exposure and HLA in healthy donors. Study background: Earlier results showed approximately 110 million unique TCR beta sequences derived from approximately 170 million T cells. Roughly 80 million unique TCRs from HLA-typed donors made up an early data release.

Comments on this clone: Its antigen remains unknown.

Notes on the study in general: One variant, a missense change in DCLRE1C, was linked in a later analysis to TCR beta V- and J-gene trimming. Investigators reported more than 150 TCR beta chains as tied to cytomegalovirus.

The PCR made use of 60 Vbeta and 13 Jbeta primers. The protocol was immunoSEQ multiplex PCR, while the TCRdb copy is restricted to in-frame clones and leaves out a portion. The table lists roughly 180,000 clones, approximately 85% of them singletons. CDR1 is SGHNT and CDR2 is YYREEE in the germline V gene (reference sequence). The CDR3 extends over 13 amino acids. V was clipped by 4 bases and J by 1 base, with 8 bases between them. Source material: PBMCs. The TCR originated in a girl between 10 and 17 years old in good health and CMV-seropositive. The chain couples TRBV5-4 to TRBJ1-1; no firm D call. The chain's CDR3 is CASSLRENTEAFF. In DNA, the CDR3 is TGTGCCAGCAGCCTGAGGGAGAACACTGAAGCTTTCTTT.